These 25 T cell receptor beta chains were sequenced from one sample in a study of shared clonotypes between healthy human individuals. Clones were sequenced by immunoSEQ multiplex PCR, and TCRdb holds only the in-frame ones, with some missing. The sample holds roughly 1,500,000 clones; approximately 98.5% are singletons and the top ten take 0.3% to 0.45%. Sequenced sample: naive CD4+ T cells sorted from blood. As to subset: CD45RA+ positively selected. The receptors were gathered from a man in his thirties or forties in good health.

This rearrangement joins TRBV7-8 to TRBJ1-5; 7 nucleotides agree with TRBD1. Germline V CDR1 and CDR2: SGHVS, FQNEAQ. V was clipped by 2 bases and J by 0 bases; unmatched bases: 10. The CDR3 is 18 amino acids. The chain's CDR3 is CASSLRHLGTVSNQPQHF. The CDR3 DNA reads as TGTGCCAGCAGCTTAAGGCATCTAGGGACAGTTAGCAATCAGCCCCAGCATTTT.

The genes are TRBV5-1 and TRBJ2-7; D remains unclear. The CDR3 extends over 16 amino acids. V was shortened by 1 base and J by 0 bases, with 14 bases between the two germline ends. Germline CDR1 is SGHRS and CDR2 is YFSETQ. The CDR3 DNA follows: TGCGCCAGCAGCTTGCAGCACACAGCTTACTCCTACGAGCAGTACTTC. This encodes CASSLQHTAYSYEQYF. Full variable domain (outside the CDR3, taken from reference TRBV5-1 and TRBJ2-7): KAGVTQTPRYLIKTRGQQVTLSCSPISGHRSVSWYQQTPGQGLQFLFEYFSETQRNKGNFPGRFSGRQFSNSRSEMNVSTLELGDSALYLCASSLQHTAYSYEQYFGPGTRLTVT.

Comment on this clone: The same CDR3 also results from other DNA sequences found in this sample. The rearrangement uses TRBV29-1 and TRBJ2-3; 9 nucleotides line up with TRBD2. The CDR3 contains 12 residues. Per the germline V gene, CDR1 is SQVTM and CDR2 is ANQGSEA. Trimming at V came to 7 bases and at J to 1 base, leaving 0 bases not matched to a gene. Here the CDR3 reads CSGTSGTDTQYF. The CDR3 DNA reads as TGCAGCGGGACTAGCGGCACAGATACGCAGTATTTT.

This chain joins TRBV7-8 and TRBJ1-2; possibly TRBD1 for D (5 bases). The CDR3 contains 15 residues. The V end was cut by 3 bases, the J end by 6 bases, with 17 bases between. CDR1 is SGHVS and CDR2 is FQNEAQ in the germline V gene. Here the CDR3 DNA reads TGTGCCAGCAGCTTGGAGGGGCGCAAGGTTCATGGCTACACCTTC. It encodes CASSLEGRKVHGYTF. The complete variable domain, with remaining parts taken from reference TRBV7-8 and TRBJ1-2, reads GAGVSQSPRYKVAKRGQDVALRCDPISGHVSLFWYQQALGQGPEFLTYFQNEAQLDKSGLPSDRFFAERPEGSVSTLKIQRTQQEDSAVYLCASSLEGRKVHGYTFGSGTRLTVV.

This clone was detected only once. The chain carries TRBV28 and TRBJ2-1; 9 bases are shared with TRBD2. CDR1 and CDR2 (germline): MDHEN, SYDVKM. The junction had 8 bases not matched to a gene; V was cut back by 6 bases and J by 8 bases. The CDR3 extends over 14 amino acids. The CDR3 region is CASSLSGRVDEQFF. The CDR3 region has the DNA TGTGCCAGCAGCCTTAGCGGGAGAGTGGATGAGCAGTTCTTC.

This chain connects TRBV10-3 to TRBJ2-1, with D tentatively TRBD1 or TRBD2 (6 bases each). CDR3 size: 18 residues. The germline V gene encodes CDR1 ENHRY and CDR2 SYGVKD. Trimming took 4 bases from V and 7 from J, leaving 26 bases between them. The CDR3 protein is CAISGYEGGTSTSNEQFF. CDR3 bases: TGTGCCATCAGTGGATATGAAGGGGGGACGTCTACGTCGAATGAGCAGTTCTTC.

This clone has a single count. This rearrangement joins TRBV6-6 to TRBJ2-7; D gene uncertain. This CDR3 is built from 14 residues. Per the germline V gene, CDR1 is MNHNY and CDR2 is SVGAGI (reference sequence). With 0 bases removed from V and 6 bases from J, the gap between germline ends came to 12 bases. The CDR3 DNA follows: TGTGCCAGCAGTTACTCTCTAGGGTTGGGCGAGCAGTACTTC. Protein product: CASSYSLGLGEQYF.

Comments on this clone: Other nucleotide sequences in the sample specify the same CDR3. This chain uses TRBV19 with TRBJ1-2, with 10 bases identical to TRBD1. This CDR3 is built from 15 residues. From germline, CDR1 is LNHDA and CDR2 SQIVND (reference sequence). The ends lost 3 bases at V and 2 bases at J; junction bases unmatched: 3. The CDR3 bases are TGTGCCAGTAGTATCTCGGACAGGGGGAACTATGGCTACACCTTC. This encodes CASSISDRGNYGYTF.

The CDR3 coding sequence is TGTGCCAGCAGCATAGCGGGAGGAAAATTCGAGCAGTACTTC. Its protein product is CASSIAGGKFEQYF. The chain employs TRBV5-4 and TRBJ2-7, with 10 bases aligning to TRBD2. This CDR3 spans 14 amino acids. Germline CDR1 is SGHNT and CDR2 is YYREEE (reference sequence). Germline trimming cut 4 bases from V and 6 bases from J; bases unmatched to any gene: 7. The variable domain in full, completed from reference TRBV5-4 and TRBJ2-7, reads ETGVTQSPTHLIKTRGQQVTLRCSSQSGHNTVSWYQQALGQGPQFIFQYYREEENGRGNFPPRFSGLQFPNYSSELNVNALELDDSALYLCASSIAGGKFEQYFGPGTRLTVT.

The chain couples TRBV12-5 to TRBJ2-1; TRBD2 aligns across 8 bases. V dropped 2 bases and J dropped 5; count of bases not matched to a gene: 11. The CDR3 loop spans 17 amino acids. The germline gives CDR1 LGHNT, CDR2 FRNRAP. The CDR3 here is CASGLMLGGGNNNEQFF. The CDR3 DNA follows: TGTGCTAGTGGTTTGATGCTAGGCGGGGGGAATAACAATGAGCAGTTCTTC.

This clone was detected once. This chain connects TRBV5-4 to TRBJ2-3; 9 bases agree with TRBD2. This CDR3 is built from 15 residues. CDR1 is SGHNT and CDR2 is YYREEE in the germline V gene (reference sequence). Trimming cost V 0 bases and J 6 bases; bases outside gene matches: 5. This CDR3 reads CASSLGLAGMDTQYF. For the CDR3, the DNA is TGTGCCAGCAGCTTGGGGCTAGCGGGAATGGATACGCAGTATTTT.

The chain employs TRBV7-9 and TRBJ1-1; TRBD1 is a possible D gene (6 bases). Between the trimmed V and J ends, which lost 5 bases and 6 bases, there was a span of 13 bases. Germline CDR1 SEHNR, CDR2 FQNEAQ (reference sequence). The CDR3 runs to 13 residues. For the CDR3, the DNA is TGTGCCAGCAGCCCCCGGGACACCCCTGAAGCTTTCTTT. This sequence encodes CASSPRDTPEAFF.

This chain joins TRBV2 and TRBJ1-1; 7 bases line up with TRBD1. V shed 6 bases, J shed 0 bases, and the junction held 1 base outside the gene matches. This CDR3 has 13 residues. Germline CDR1 reads SNHLY; CDR2 reads FYNNEI. The CDR3 protein is CASRTGLNTEAFF. CDR3 DNA: TGTGCCAGCAGGACAGGGCTGAACACTGAAGCTTTCTTT.

The chain joins TRBV4-1 to TRBJ2-7; 8 positions agree with TRBD1. The germline V gene encodes CDR1 MGHRA and CDR2 YSYEKL. With 0 bases clipped from V and 2 bases from J, the junction kept 6 bases outside the gene matches. This CDR3 is 16 amino acids long. In DNA form, the CDR3 reads TGCGCCAGCAGCCAAGATTGGGGGACAGGTACCTACGAGCAGTACTTC. This gives the protein CASSQDWGTGTYEQYF.

This chain uses TRBV6-1 with TRBJ2-7; weak D call: TRBD1 (6 bases). The germline V gene has CDR1 MNHNS and CDR2 SASEGT. The V end lost 6 bases, the J end lost 0 bases, and 15 bases lay between the germline ends. The CDR3 contains 15 residues. This chain's CDR3 is CASSADRGGSYEQYF. Here the CDR3 DNA reads TGTGCCAGCAGCGCCGACAGAGGGGGCTCCTACGAGCAGTACTTC.

This chain links TRBV5-1 with TRBJ1-2; TRBD1 might be the D (5 bases). Germline-derived CDR1 and CDR2 are SGHRS and YFSETQ. The CDR3 totals 15 residues. V lost 1 base and J lost 7, with 17 bases in between. Written as DNA, the CDR3 is TGCGCCAGCAGCTTGACGGGGCAGATGGTGGGTGGCTACACCTTC. Protein product: CASSLTGQMVGGYTF.

V gene TRBV18 combines with J gene TRBJ2-3; 8 bases are a match to TRBD2. The junction had 5 bases not matched to a gene; V was cut back by 2 bases and J by 4 bases. Looked up from germline, CDR1 is KGHSH and CDR2 is LQKENI. The CDR3 is made up of 15 amino acids. CDR3 DNA: TGTGCCAGCTCACCAGGAGCGGGAGCTGCAGATACGCAGTATTTT. Encoded protein: CASSPGAGAADTQYF.

The rearrangement links TRBV7-2 to TRBJ2-2, with 14 positions matching TRBD2. Germline lookup yields CDR1 SGHTA and CDR2 FQGNSA. The trim removed 4 bases at V and 5 bases at J, leaving 3 bases unmatched. The CDR3 has 16 amino acids. CDR3 coding DNA: TGTGCCAGCAGCTCGGGACTAGCGGGAGTAACCGGGGAGCTGTTTTTT. This translates into CASSSGLAGVTGELFF.

V and J are TRBV2 and TRBJ2-2; the D is unclear. This CDR3 has 15 amino acids. V lost 1 base and J lost 4, with 10 bases in between. Germline CDR1 SNHLY, CDR2 FYNNEI. CDR3 coding DNA: TGTGCCAGCAGTGAAGGTCTACCATTCACCGGGGAGCTGTTTTTT. The encoded protein is CASSEGLPFTGELFF. Filled out from reference TRBV2 and TRBJ2-2, the complete variable domain reads EPEVTQTPSHQVTQMGQEVILRCVPISNHLYFYWYRQILGQKVEFLVSFYNNEISEKSEIFDDQFSVERPDGSNFTLKIRSTKLEDSAMYFCASSEGLPFTGELFFGEGSRLTVL.

Only one count was recorded for this clone. The chain is built from TRBV2 and TRBJ2-1, with a weak D call TRBD2 (6 bases). There are 16 residues in the CDR3. Trimming removed 3 bases from V and 8 bases from J, with 20 bases in between. Germline V gene lookup returns CDR1 SNHLY and CDR2 FYNNEI. CDR3 nucleotides: TGTGCCAGCAGTGATTGGGGGAGGAGAAGGGAGGATGAGCAGTTCTTC. It yields the protein CASSDWGRRREDEQFF.

This chain links TRBV28 with TRBJ2-1, with 9 bases that match TRBD1. CDR1 MDHEN and CDR2 SYDVKM come from the germline V gene. This CDR3 contains 18 residues. V dropped 4 bases and J dropped 6; count of bases not matched to a gene: 16. The CDR3 bases are TGTGCCAGCAGTTGCCCCCTGCGGACAGGGGTCACGTGCAATGAGCAGTTCTTC. It is translated as CASSCPLRTGVTCNEQFF.

This sequence joins TRBV9 and TRBJ2-2; 11 bases fit TRBD2. V lost 0 bases and J lost 6; bases outside the gene matches: 13. This CDR3 is built from 19 residues. Germline loops: CDR1 SGDLS, CDR2 YYNGEE. CDR3 sequence: CASSVGSSGRFLSSGELFF. The CDR3, as DNA: TGTGCCAGCAGCGTAGGTTCTAGCGGGAGGTTTTTATCATCCGGGGAGCTGTTTTTT.

V and J are TRBV5-1 and TRBJ2-3; possible D gene TRBD1, 6 bases. The V and J ends lost 1 base and 4 bases respectively, with 16 bases between them. CDR1 and CDR2 (germline): SGHRS, YFSETQ. The length of the CDR3 is 16 residues. The CDR3 bases are TGCGCCAGCAGCTTGTCTGGAACAGGGAAGGCAGATACGCAGTATTTT. Translating it yields CASSLSGTGKADTQYF.

The CDR3 DNA reads as TGTGCCAGCAGCTTGGCGCTAGGCGAGCAGTACTTC. This sequence encodes CASSLALGEQYF. V gene TRBV5-5 combines with J gene TRBJ2-7; D call uncertain. Trimming cost V 0 bases and J 6 bases, with 7 bases left between them. Germline values: CDR1 SGHKS, CDR2 YYEKEE (reference sequence). This CDR3 has 12 amino acids.

This rearrangement joins TRBV6-6 to TRBJ2-2, with 7 bases fitting TRBD1. Losses at the gene ends were 5 bases for V and 0 bases for J; bases not matched to a gene: 6. The CDR3 consists of 16 residues. Germline V lookup: CDR1 MNHNY, CDR2 SVGAGI (reference sequence). CDR3 region: CASSTPTGPNTGELFF. The CDR3 bases are TGTGCCAGCAGTACCCCGACAGGGCCGAACACCGGGGAGCTGTTTTTT.